This T cell receptor (beta chain) was sequenced for a study of blood T cell repertoires in COVID-19. Study background: From the United States, Italy and Spain came samples of acute and convalescent COVID-19. PBMCs, B-cell-depleted T cells, or T cells provided the cDNA or gDNA that made up the material.

In the study's own analysis: Using reference gene primer amplification, nucleated cell counts were estimated. The method was immunoSEQ multiplex PCR; TCRdb's version includes in-frame clones alone and lacks a portion of them. The V and J calls and the clone size are those of that table, but D and trimming were determined from the DNA. The profile shows under 250,000 clones, roughly 84% of them singletons. The CDR3 runs 13 residues. The V and J ends lost 10 bases and 7 bases respectively, with 19 bases between them. Germline V gene sequence: CDR1 MDHEN, CDR2 SYDVKM. The V and J genes are TRBV28 and TRBJ1-2, with a tentative D call TRBD1 (5 bases). Material: peripheral blood. The TCR was taken from a man aged 45-65 years who had recovered from COVID-19. The CDR3 DNA is TGTGCCACTACAAGGGGAATACTGGGTGGCTACACCTTC. It yields the protein CATTRGILGGYTF.